Listed below are T cell receptor beta chains from one sample, sequenced in a study of cytotoxic CD8 clonotypes in ibrutinib-treated CLL. Profiled with immunoSEQ multiplex PCR; TCRdb holds only in-frame clones, not every one. The table has under 150,000 clones, approximately 89% seen once. Sequencing used PBMCs, obtained after 12 months of ibrutinib treatment. Receptor source: a human donor with chronic lymphocytic leukemia. The CDR3 runs from the conserved cysteine through the conserved F or W. The D gene is left open where the match is weak. Only part of the rows carry a size: once, few, many, or a class if the clone is expanded.

length	V	size	D	J	CDR3	DNA
17	TRBV4-2	-	-	TRBJ2-7	CASSQEVGGPSSYEQYF	TGTGCCAGCAGCCAAGAAGTTGGGGGACCTAGCTCCTACGAGCAGTACTTC
15	TRBV10-3	few	-	TRBJ1-1	CAISESGQANTEAFF	TGTGCCATCAGTGAGTCGGGCCAGGCTAACACTGAAGCTTTCTTT
15	TRBV9	-	-	TRBJ2-2	CASSVRDTRTGELFF	TGTGCCAGCAGCGTCCGGGACACGAGGACCGGGGAGCTGTTTTTT
15	TRBV6-5	-	TRBD1	TRBJ2-1	CASSPPDRRGHEQFF	TGTGCCAGCAGTCCCCCGGACCGAAGGGGGCATGAGCAGTTCTTC
15	TRBV27	-	TRBD2	TRBJ2-1	CASSLASGRANEQFF	TGTGCCAGCAGTTTAGCTAGCGGGAGGGCGAATGAGCAGTTCTTC
14	TRBV6-4	-	TRBD2	TRBJ2-1	CASRPIPGGNEQFF	TGTGCCAGCAGGCCCATCCCGGGGGGCAATGAGCAGTTCTTC
14	TRBV19	-	-	TRBJ2-7	CASSMALATYEQYF	TGTGCCAGTAGTATGGCCCTAGCGACCTACGAGCAGTACTTC
15	TRBV4-3	-	TRBD2	TRBJ2-7	CASSLGTSGPYEQYF	TGCGCCAGCAGCCTGGGGACTAGCGGACCCTACGAGCAGTACTTC
11	TRBV5-4	-	-	TRBJ2-5	CASSYRETQYF	TGTGCCAGCAGCTACCGAGAGACCCAGTACTTC
17	TRBV27	-	-	TRBJ1-4	CASSPRRQVPTNEKLFF	TGTGCCAGCAGTCCCCGTCGACAGGTGCCAACTAATGAAAAACTGTTTTTT
14	TRBV11-3	-	-	TRBJ2-2	CASTRRLGTGELFF	TGTGCCAGCACTCGACGCCTGGGCACCGGGGAGCTGTTTTTT
14	TRBV28	once	-	TRBJ1-5	CASSSRHHNQPQHF	TGTGCCAGCAGTTCCCGACACCACAATCAGCCCCAGCATTTT
12	TRBV27	-	-	TRBJ2-1	CASRQGDNEQFF	TGTGCCAGCAGGCAGGGAGACAATGAGCAGTTCTTC
16	TRBV28	once	-	TRBJ2-1	CASTFGSHTSYNEQFF	-
13	TRBV18	-	-	TRBJ2-6	CASSPTGANVLTF	TGTGCCAGCTCACCAACTGGGGCCAACGTCCTGACTTTC
14	TRBV13	-	-	TRBJ2-7	CASSGQYHSYEQYF	TGTGCCAGCAGCGGACAGTACCACTCCTACGAGCAGTACTTC
15	TRBV19	-	TRBD2	TRBJ2-1	CASSVGTSAYNEQFF	TGTGCCAGTAGTGTCGGGACTAGCGCCTACAATGAGCAGTTCTTC
13	TRBV27	-	-	TRBJ2-7	CASTGDSRYEQYF	TGTGCCAGCACGGGGGACAGCCGCTACGAGCAGTACTTC
14	TRBV9	-	-	TRBJ1-2	CASSVAVGGYGYTF	TGTGCCAGCAGCGTAGCTGTGGGGGGCTATGGCTACACCTTC
11	TRBV7-6	-	-	TRBJ2-7	CASSLKEGLHF	TGTGCCAGCAGCTTAAAGGAGGGCTTGCACTTC
15	TRBV5-1	-	-	TRBJ2-3	CASSLWGGGTDTQYF	TGCGCCAGCAGCCTATGGGGAGGTGGGACAGATACGCAGTATTTT
11	TRBV7-2	-	-	TRBJ2-3	CASRYTDTQYF	TGTGCCAGCAGGTACACAGATACGCAGTATTTT
16	TRBV6-5	-	-	TRBJ2-7	CASSYNVPGSSYEQYF	TGTGCCAGCAGTTACAATGTGCCGGGAAGCTCCTACGAGCAGTACTTC
19	TRBV5-4	-	TRBD2	TRBJ2-2	CASSPPGLAGGVRTGELFF	TGTGCCAGCAGCCCCCCGGGACTAGCGGGAGGCGTTCGCACCGGGGAGCTGTTTTTT
17	TRBV7-2	-	-	TRBJ2-1	CASSAPGDRLAYNEQFF	TGTGCCAGCAGCGCCCCGGGAGACAGGTTAGCCTACAATGAGCAGTTCTTC
15	TRBV7-6	once	-	TRBJ2-2	CASSLGTLNTGELFF	TGTGCCAGCAGCTTAGGGACCCTGAACACCGGGGAGCTGTTTTTT
14	TRBV28	-	-	TRBJ2-5	CASSLLAGKKTQYF	TGTGCCAGCAGTTTATTGGCTGGTAAGAAGACCCAGTACTTC
13	TRBV30	-	TRBD1	TRBJ1-4	CASDRGGQVKLFF	TGTGCCAGCGACAGGGGTGGTCAGGTAAAACTGTTTTTT
13	TRBV4-2	-	-	TRBJ2-5	CASSQDRGETQYF	TGTGCCAGCAGCCAAGATAGAGGGGAGACCCAGTACTTC
14	TRBV28	-	-	TRBJ2-7	CASWATGISYEQYF	TGTGCCAGTTGGGCCACGGGAATCTCCTACGAGCAGTACTTC
17	TRBV25-1	-	-	TRBJ2-7	CASSPLGQSLSSYEQYF	TGTGCCAGCAGCCCTTTAGGACAGTCCCTTAGCTCCTACGAGCAGTACTTC
16	TRBV19	-	TRBD2	TRBJ2-3	CASSPLLAGFTDTQYF	TGTGCCAGTAGCCCTCTACTAGCGGGATTCACAGATACGCAGTATTTT
16	TRBV10-3	-	TRBD2	TRBJ2-7	CAISEPSGGVSYEQYF	TGTGCCATCAGTGAGCCTTCCGGGGGGGTTTCCTACGAGCAGTACTTC
15	TRBV11-2	-	-	TRBJ2-6	CASSLSRVGANVLTF	TGTGCCAGCAGCTTAAGTAGGGTCGGGGCCAACGTCCTGACTTTC
18	TRBV4-1	-	-	TRBJ2-7	CASSQDGTGGETSYEQYF	TGCGCCAGCAGCCAAGACGGTACAGGGGGGGAAACCTCCTACGAGCAGTACTTC
13	TRBV18	-	-	TRBJ1-1	CASSRTTFDEAFF	TGTGCCAGCTCAAGGACAACCTTCGATGAAGCTTTCTTT
16	TRBV5-4	-	TRBD1	TRBJ1-4	CASSLTEGTVNEKLFF	TGTGCCAGCAGCCTAACGGAAGGGACAGTTAATGAAAAACTGTTTTTT
15	TRBV9	-	-	TRBJ1-2	CASSGSGGAYYGYTF	TGTGCCAGCAGTGGGTCGGGGGGCGCTTACTATGGCTACACCTTC